The next 32 T cell receptor beta chains were all read from a single sample in a study of shared clonotypes between healthy human individuals. Assay used: immunoSEQ multiplex PCR; TCRdb lists only in-frame clones, some missing. The table has about 2 million clones, approximately 94% seen once. Cells designated naive CD8 were CD45RO-negative and were positively selected for CCR7, with terminally differentiated effector memory CD45RA+ cells excluded. Specimen: naive CD8+ T cells sorted from blood. These receptors were taken from a man between 18 and 35 years old in good health.

As concerns this clone: Distinct nucleotide sequences in the sample also encode this CDR3. V and J are TRBV19 and TRBJ2-7; 7 nucleotides match TRBD2. V was pared by 3 bases and J by 0 bases, with 2 bases of the junction left unmatched. Germline V gene data show CDR1 as LNHDA and CDR2 as SQIVND (reference sequence). The CDR3 covers 14 residues. The chain's CDR3 is CASSILADSYEQYF. CDR3 sequence (DNA): TGTGCCAGTAGTATTCTAGCGGACTCCTACGAGCAGTACTTC.

The V call is TRBV19, the J call TRBJ2-3, with 9 positions matching TRBD2. Germline V lookup: CDR1 LNHDA, CDR2 SQIVND (reference sequence). With V trimmed by 6 bases and J by 5 bases, 6 bases remained unmatched. The CDR3 is 14 amino acids. The CDR3 protein is CASRAGGLGDTQYF. CDR3 DNA: TGTGCCAGTAGAGCGGGGGGCCTAGGAGATACGCAGTATTTT.

A word on this clone: The junction and the germline gene differ at one end; a read error may be behind it. The chain links TRBV11-2 to TRBJ2-7, with D perhaps matching TRBD2 (6 bases). Germline lookup yields CDR1 SGHAT and CDR2 FQNNGV. The length of the CDR3 is 18 residues. Here the CDR3 reads CASSLENNAGGLSYEQYF. In DNA, the CDR3 is TGTGCCAGCAGCCTAGAGAACAACGCCGGGGGACTCTCCTACGAGCAGTACTTC.

The V call is TRBV6-1, the J call TRBJ2-1, with 8 bases lining up with TRBD1. The CDR3 totals 15 residues. Germline V gene data show CDR1 as MNHNS and CDR2 as SASEGT. V dropped 6 bases and J dropped 4; count of bases not matched to a gene: 8. The CDR3 bases are TGTGCCAGCAGAGAACCCGGGACAGGTTACAATGAGCAGTTCTTC. It translates to CASREPGTGYNEQFF.

This clone occurred once. The sample has other DNA sequences that encode this CDR3 too. V usage is TRBV5-4 and J usage is TRBJ2-7; D perhaps matches TRBD1 (6 bases). Per the germline V gene, CDR1 is SGHNT and CDR2 is YYREEE (reference sequence). V dropped 0 bases and J dropped 4 bases, with 11 bases sitting between them. The CDR3 runs 14 residues. The CDR3 bases are TGTGCCAGCAGCTTGGGGCAGGGGATTTACGAGCAGTACTTC. Its translation is CASSLGQGIYEQYF.

The chain recombines TRBV12-2 with TRBJ1-5; TRBD1 reflects the table's D call only, with no check against the DNA. TRBV12-2 is reported as a pseudogene. CDR3 size: 17 residues. This chain's CDR3 is CASRSRDLEQDKQPQHF. The DNA of the CDR3 is TGTGCAAGTCGCTCCCGTGATCTGGAACAGGATAAACAGCCCCAGCATTTT.

This chain uses TRBV15 with TRBJ1-1; 7 bases agree with TRBD1. V lost 0 bases, J lost 2 bases, and 6 bases stayed unmatched. The CDR3 is 16 residues long. Looked up from germline, CDR1 is LNHNV and CDR2 is YYDKDF (reference sequence). CDR3 nucleotide sequence: TGTGCCACCAGCAGAGATTGGACAGGAGTTAACACTGAAGCTTTCTTT. It translates to CATSRDWTGVNTEAFF.

V gene TRBV4-3 combines with J gene TRBJ2-3; a weak D match, TRBD2 (5 bases). The ends were cut back, 0 bases at V and 3 bases at J, with 10 bases in the middle. The CDR3 extends over 15 amino acids. The germline V gene has CDR1 LGHNA and CDR2 YSLEER. CDR3 coding DNA: TGCGCCAGCAGCCAAGATGTGGGAGTAACAGATACGCAGTATTTT. This gives the protein CASSQDVGVTDTQYF.

Of note for this clone: Other DNA sequences within the sample encode an identical CDR3. This chain joins TRBV7-9 and TRBJ2-5; D ambiguous. Germline CDR1 reads SEHNR; CDR2 reads FQNEAQ (reference sequence). CDR3 length equals 13 residues. Trimming pared 1 base from V and 1 base from J, leaving 4 bases between. For the CDR3, the DNA is TGTGCCAGCAGCTTAGGAGGCCAAGAGACCCAGTACTTC. The encoded protein is CASSLGGQETQYF.

This sequence joins TRBV7-9 and TRBJ2-7; no firm D call. CDR1 and CDR2 (germline): SEHNR, FQNEAQ (reference sequence). This CDR3 comprises 14 residues. V was cut by 5 bases and J by 0 bases, with 11 bases left in between. In DNA form, the CDR3 reads TGTGCCAGCAGCCCCCTTTGGGACTCCTACGAGCAGTACTTC. It yields the protein CASSPLWDSYEQYF.

This chain joins TRBV9 and TRBJ1-2; 7 nucleotides line up with TRBD1. Germline assignment: CDR1 SGDLS and CDR2 YYNGEE. CDR3 length: 14 residues. The ends lost 3 bases at V and 1 base at J; junction bases unmatched: 3. CDR3 coding DNA: TGTGCCAGCAGCGAGGGGGACAGTAACTATGGCTACACCTTC. The encoded protein is CASSEGDSNYGYTF.

In DNA, the CDR3 is TGTGCCAGCAGCTTGCCTGGGGACAGCGAGCAGTACTTC. This encodes CASSLPGDSEQYF. The genes are TRBV7-6 and TRBJ2-7, with 7 bases matching TRBD1. Germline CDR1 is SGHVS and CDR2 is FNYEAQ. This CDR3 is built from 13 residues. V shed 3 bases and J 6 bases; nucleotides not matched to a gene: 5.

This chain joins TRBV4-1 and TRBJ2-7; D assignment may be TRBD1 or TRBD2 (7 bases each). Trimming took off 0 bases at V and 2 bases at J, with 14 bases between the two ends. The germline V gene has CDR1 MGHRA and CDR2 YSYEKL. This CDR3 spans 16 amino acids. The CDR3 is CASSQEGGGQPYEQYF. The CDR3 DNA reads TGCGCCAGCAGCCAAGAAGGGGGGGGACAGCCCTACGAGCAGTACTTC.

This rearrangement joins TRBV19 to TRBJ1-5; D gene unclear. From germline, CDR1 is LNHDA and CDR2 SQIVND (reference sequence). Trimming pared 7 bases from V and 8 bases from J, leaving 21 bases between. CDR3 length: 15 amino acids. The CDR3 reads CASNYAQVSFEPQHF. DNA for the CDR3: TGTGCCAGTAATTATGCGCAAGTTAGTTTCGAGCCCCAGCATTTT.

The chain couples TRBV25-1 to TRBJ2-7; unclear D gene. The CDR3 is 13 residues long. Trimming removed 3 bases from V and 6 bases from J, with 12 bases in between. The germline CDR1 and CDR2 sequences are MGHDK and SYGVNS. This chain's CDR3 is CASSDPNWSEQYF. DNA of the CDR3: TGTGCCAGCAGTGACCCTAATTGGAGCGAGCAGTACTTC.

J is TRBJ2-1 and V is TRBV9; D is unresolved. Per germline, CDR1 SGDLS and CDR2 YYNGEE. This CDR3 is 13 amino acids long. Trimming took 3 bases from V and 6 from J, leaving 10 bases between them. The CDR3 loop reads CASSEGWSNEQFF. The DNA for the CDR3 is TGTGCCAGCAGCGAGGGATGGAGCAATGAGCAGTTCTTC.

This clone came up once. Additional DNA sequences in this sample encode the identical CDR3. The genes are TRBV19 and TRBJ2-7, with 7 bases fitting TRBD1. The germline gives CDR1 LNHDA, CDR2 SQIVND (reference sequence). The CDR3 runs 14 residues. The ends lost 5 bases at V and 0 bases at J; junction bases unmatched: 4. The CDR3 coding sequence is TGTGCCAGTAGTGGGGCAGGGGGCTCCTACGAGCAGTACTTC. It encodes CASSGAGGSYEQYF.

The chain carries TRBV27 and TRBJ1-1, with D possibly being TRBD1 (5 bases). The CDR3 consists of 14 residues. The V end was cut by 6 bases, the J end by 1 base, with 12 bases between. The V gene's germline CDR1 is MNHEY and CDR2 SMNVEV (reference sequence). Here the CDR3 reads CASSQGAGNTEAFF. The CDR3 DNA reads as TGTGCCAGCAGCCAAGGGGCAGGGAACACTGAAGCTTTCTTT.

The V gene is TRBV15, the J gene TRBJ1-6; TRBD1 might be the D (6 bases). Trimming stripped 1 base from V and 6 bases from J, with 16 bases between. The length of the CDR3 is 17 residues. Germline CDR1 reads LNHNV; CDR2 reads YYDKDF (reference sequence). In DNA, the CDR3 is TGTGCCACCAGCAGAGGTCGGGACACAGGCTTTAATTCACCCCTCCACTTT. Protein: CATSRGRDTGFNSPLHF.

The V gene is TRBV5-6, the J gene TRBJ2-3; TRBD1 matches at 12 bases. The CDR3 consists of 15 residues. The J segment lost 5 bases and the V segment lost 3 bases, leaving 4 bases of the junction unmatched. Per germline, CDR1 SGHDT and CDR2 YYEEEE. CDR3: CASSWGTGGIDTQYF. CDR3 in DNA: TGTGCCAGCAGCTGGGGGACAGGGGGCATAGATACGCAGTATTTT.

The chain recombines TRBV18 with TRBJ2-1; the D gene is possibly TRBD2 (7 bases). This CDR3 spans 13 amino acids. Germline V CDR1 and CDR2: KGHSH, LQKENI. V lost 3 bases and J 8 bases, leaving 11 bases between the germline ends. The CDR3 region is CASSPGGLDEQFF. The DNA for the CDR3 is TGTGCCAGCTCACCGGGGGGGCTGGATGAGCAGTTCTTC.

The chain carries TRBV27 and TRBJ1-2; D unresolved. The germline gives CDR1 MNHEY, CDR2 SMNVEV (reference sequence). The CDR3 contains 16 residues. Trimming left V 0 bases short and J 2 bases short, with 13 bases between. CDR3 residues: CASSLSNWGGNYGYTF. In DNA, the CDR3 is TGTGCCAGCAGTTTATCCAATTGGGGAGGAAACTATGGCTACACCTTC.

V is TRBV4-1 and J is TRBJ2-7, with 8 nucleotides matching TRBD1. Looked up from germline, CDR1 is MGHRA and CDR2 is YSYEKL. CDR3 length: 15 amino acids. Trimming cost V 1 base and J 5 bases; bases outside gene matches: 7. In DNA form, the CDR3 reads TGCGCCAGCAGCCAAGCGACAGGGGTGTGGGACGAGCAGTACTTC. Its protein is CASSQATGVWDEQYF.

A remark on this clone: Other DNA sequences in the sample encode the same CDR3. V gene TRBV18 combines with J gene TRBJ1-2; 7 nucleotides agree with TRBD1. This CDR3 is 14 amino acids long. The germline V gene encodes CDR1 KGHSH and CDR2 LQKENI. V lost 3 bases and J lost 1; bases outside the gene matches: 2. For the CDR3, the DNA is TGTGCCAGCTCACCTTGGGACAGTAACTATGGCTACACCTTC. Protein product: CASSPWDSNYGYTF.

CDR3 coding DNA: TGTGCCAGCGGGGGAGGGTCTCGGGACACCGGGGAGCTGTTTTTT. As protein: CASGGGSRDTGELFF. The V call is TRBV7-9, the J call TRBJ2-2, with TRBD2 matching over 7 bases. The V segment lost 8 bases and the J segment 3 bases; nucleotides outside the gene matches: 9. The CDR3 totals 15 residues. Germline CDR1 SEHNR, CDR2 FQNEAQ (reference sequence).

The chain employs TRBV9 and TRBJ2-7, with unresolved D. Trimming shortened V by 3 bases and J by 2 bases, and 9 bases separated the two germline ends. Germline V gene lookup returns CDR1 SGDLS and CDR2 YYNGEE. The CDR3 totals 13 residues. The CDR3 region is CASSDGSTYEQYF. As DNA, the CDR3 is TGTGCCAGCAGCGATGGCAGCACCTACGAGCAGTACTTC.

The chain carries TRBV4-1 and TRBJ2-3; D may be TRBD1 or TRBD2 (5 bases each). V was clipped by 7 bases and J by 5 bases, with 22 bases between them. The CDR3 spans 16 residues. The germline gives CDR1 MGHRA, CDR2 YSYEKL. The CDR3 nucleotides read TGCGCCAGCACCGAGCCCAACCTTGGGGGAGAAGATACGCAGTATTTT. It encodes CASTEPNLGGEDTQYF.

This clone was recorded only once. This chain uses TRBV9 with TRBJ2-6, with 10 bases aligning to TRBD1. The CDR3 extends over 18 amino acids. V trimming: 3 bases; J trimming: 1 base; junction bases outside the gene matches: 7. Germline CDR1 SGDLS, CDR2 YYNGEE. CDR3 in amino acids: CASSDPTGGVSGANVLTF. The CDR3 DNA sequence: TGTGCCAGCAGCGACCCGACAGGGGGCGTATCTGGGGCCAACGTCCTGACTTTC.

This chain joins TRBV27 and TRBJ1-6, with a weak D call TRBD1 (6 bases). Trimming pared 2 bases from V and 8 bases from J, leaving 10 bases between. The length of the CDR3 is 14 residues. The germline CDR1 and CDR2 sequences are MNHEY and SMNVEV (reference sequence). The DNA of the CDR3 is TGTGCCAGCAGTTTAGCAGGGGCGGATTCACCCCTCCACTTT. Translated: CASSLAGADSPLHF.

The CDR3 region has the DNA TGTGCCAGCAGCCTGGGGTCACTAGCCCCCACCGGGGAGCTGTTTTTT. Protein product: CASSLGSLAPTGELFF. The chain couples TRBV27 to TRBJ2-2, with D perhaps matching TRBD2 (6 bases). The V end lost 6 bases, the J end lost 4 bases, and 18 bases lay between the germline ends. Germline lookup yields CDR1 MNHEY and CDR2 SMNVEV (reference sequence). The CDR3 is 16 amino acids.

This clone was detected only a few times. The chain links TRBV10-2 to TRBJ1-1; no clear D gene. V gave up 6 bases and J gave up 1 base, with 12 bases separating them. CDR1 is WSHSY and CDR2 is SAAADI in the germline V gene. The CDR3 has 14 residues. The DNA of the CDR3 is TGCGCCAGCAGGACCGACGGACCGAACACTGAAGCTTTCTTT. Translating gives CASRTDGPNTEAFF.

V gene TRBV5-1 combines with J gene TRBJ2-3; D may correspond to TRBD1 or TRBD2 (6 bases each). Germline CDR1 is SGHRS and CDR2 is YFSETQ. V was trimmed by 4 bases and J by 0 bases, leaving 15 bases between them. The CDR3 has 16 amino acids. The DNA for the CDR3 is TGCGCCAGCAGCGTCGGGGGCGTTCCTAGCACAGATACGCAGTATTTT. This encodes CASSVGGVPSTDTQYF. The full variable domain, completed using reference TRBV5-1 and TRBJ2-3, is KAGVTQTPRYLIKTRGQQVTLSCSPISGHRSVSWYQQTPGQGLQFLFEYFSETQRNKGNFPGRFSGRQFSNSRSEMNVSTLELGDSALYLCASSVGGVPSTDTQYFGPGTRLTVL.